Below are 2 T cell receptor beta chains sequenced from a single sample in a study of CD8+CD57+ T cells in acquired aplastic anemia. In patients chosen for sequencing, flow cytometry had shown CD8+CD57+ cell expansion. Genomic DNA templated the TCR beta VDJ and CDR3 profiling. TCRdb ran MiXCR on the reads and lists one entry per CDR3 protein. The repertoire includes under 350,000 distinct CDR3 sequences, 50% to 65% of them detected once, and around 1.3% sits in the top ten. The specimen sequenced was sorted CD4+, CD8+, or CD8+CD57+ T cells (not recorded which) from PBMCs. These receptors were obtained from a human donor with aplastic anemia.

Ten or more counts support this clonotype. The J gene is TRBJ2-7, the V gene TRBV5-6; D unresolved. This CDR3 has 15 residues. Germline V gene lookup returns CDR1 SGHDT and CDR2 YYEEEE. V was trimmed by 1 base and J by 3 bases, leaving 14 bases between them. The CDR3 DNA sequence: TGTGCCAGCAGCTTGAAGGCCCAGATCCGCTACGAGCAGTACTTC. Translated: CASSLKAQIRYEQYF.

Many counts were recorded for this clonotype. The genes are TRBV25-1 and TRBJ2-1; perhaps TRBD1 as D (6 bases). Germline lookup yields CDR1 MGHDK and CDR2 SYGVNS. The CDR3 loop spans 15 amino acids. V lost 5 bases to trimming and J lost 10 bases, with 21 bases between them. The CDR3 protein is CASSLVQGKISEQFF. The CDR3 DNA sequence: TGTGCCAGCAGTCTTGTGCAGGGGAAAATTTCAGAGCAGTTCTTC. The full variable domain, rest sourced from reference TRBV25-1 and TRBJ2-1, is EADIYQTPRYLVIGTGKKITLECSQTMGHDKMYWYQQDPGMELHLIHYSYGVNSTEKGDLSSESTVSRIRTEHFPLTLESARPSHTSQYLCASSLVQGKISEQFFGPGTRLTVL.